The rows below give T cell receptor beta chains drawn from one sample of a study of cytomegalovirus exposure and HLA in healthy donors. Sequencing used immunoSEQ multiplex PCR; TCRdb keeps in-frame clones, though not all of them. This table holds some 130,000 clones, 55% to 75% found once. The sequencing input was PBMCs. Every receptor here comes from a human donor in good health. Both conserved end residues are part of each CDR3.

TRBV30 CAWSSLAGQMYEQYF
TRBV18 CASSPGLAGGGEQFF
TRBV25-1 CASKEAGGRYEQYF
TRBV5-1 CASSLKRGEQFF
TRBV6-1 CASSVNRGMNTEAFF
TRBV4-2 CASSQDPSVLRSPLHF
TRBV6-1 CASGWTGLKEQYF
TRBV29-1 CSATVYGYTF
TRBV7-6 CASSLGGTNYNSPLHF
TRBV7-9 CASSPLSDTQYF
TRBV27 CASSFLSNSPLHF
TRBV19 CASSDRASPYNEQFF
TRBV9 CASRQIRGATEAFF
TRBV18 CASSLGQGQHF
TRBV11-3 CASSRDSGEQYF
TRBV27 CASSPRGMVGSYNEQFF
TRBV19 CASSVQGVTGANVLTF
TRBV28 CASSSLGDREIRIF
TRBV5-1 CASSSSRTGGFGYTF
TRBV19 CASSTDRGETQYF
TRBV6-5 CASSYATSGSNEQFF
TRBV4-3 CASSQGQGAYEQYF
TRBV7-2 CASSFRGGGTSYNEQFF
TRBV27 CASTHKGGPTDTQYF
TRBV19 CATRQGLGGYTF
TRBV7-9 CSSSLGTSGTAGELFF
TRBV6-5 CASSYAGAWETQYF
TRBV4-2 CASSQDRQRSLAGTRETQYF
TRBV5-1 CASKQGGANEKLFF
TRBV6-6 CASSLALAGGQNIQYF
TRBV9 CASSALGNYEQYF
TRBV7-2 CASSLVSSGSNEQFF
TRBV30 CAWSADRGPYGYTF
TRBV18 CASSPPYGELGEQYF
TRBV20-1 CSAVKGDEQFF
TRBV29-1 CSVFDRANYGYTF
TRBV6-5 CASSLGQGAGNTQYF
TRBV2 CASSPNRLLEAFF
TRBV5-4 CASSQQGIGNTIYF
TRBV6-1 CASSERGGASNQPQHF
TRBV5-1 CASSSGQVGAADTQYF
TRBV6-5 CASSEWFYNEQFF
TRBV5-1 CASSLAGNRGPPGELFF
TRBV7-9 CASSPDFTPQHF
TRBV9 CASSVEFSVTDTQYF
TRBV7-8 CASNFMGPQETQYF
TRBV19 CASSIWADPQHF
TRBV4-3 CASSQDWGDRGNTIYF
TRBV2 CASKGVNSDEQFF
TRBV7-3 CASSVGGSGNTIYF
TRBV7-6 CASSLQGAGNTEAFF
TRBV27 CASSLGQGWNYGYTF
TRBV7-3 CASSPNGAVTDTQYF
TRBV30 CAWSLWAFQETQYF
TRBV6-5 CASSRTGGYGYTF
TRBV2 CASSERLAGGFAKNIQYF
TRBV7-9 CASSLGLAVEQYF
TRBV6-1 CASSEVAGGTYSNQPQHF
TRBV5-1 CASSSRAGRTDTQYF
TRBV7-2 CASSSRTGVSYGYTF